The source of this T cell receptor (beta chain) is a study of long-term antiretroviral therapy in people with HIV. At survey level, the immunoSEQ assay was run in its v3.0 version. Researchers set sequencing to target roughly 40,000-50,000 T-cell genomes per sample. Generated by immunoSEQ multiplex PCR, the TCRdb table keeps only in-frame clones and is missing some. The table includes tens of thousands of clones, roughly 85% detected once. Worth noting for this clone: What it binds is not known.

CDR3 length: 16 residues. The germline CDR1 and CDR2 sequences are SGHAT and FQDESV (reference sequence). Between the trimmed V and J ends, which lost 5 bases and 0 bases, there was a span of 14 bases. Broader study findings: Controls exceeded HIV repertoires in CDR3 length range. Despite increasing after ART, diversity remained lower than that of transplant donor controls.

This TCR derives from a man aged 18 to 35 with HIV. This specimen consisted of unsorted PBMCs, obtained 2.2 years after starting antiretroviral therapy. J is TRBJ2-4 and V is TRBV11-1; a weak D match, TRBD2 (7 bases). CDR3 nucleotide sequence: TGTGCCAGCAGCGCTGGGGGAGGGGGAGCCAAAAACATTCAGTACTTC. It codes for CASSAGGGGAKNIQYF. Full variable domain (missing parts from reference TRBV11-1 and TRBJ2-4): EAEVAQSPRYKITEKSQAVAFWCDPISGHATLYWYRQILGQGPELLVQFQDESVVDDSQLPKDRFSAERLKGVDSTLKIQPAELGDSAMYLCASSAGGGGAKNIQYFGAGTRLSVL.